This T cell receptor (beta chain) was documented in a study of T cells after yellow fever vaccination. This CDR3 is built from 14 residues. V was clipped by 4 bases and J by 6 bases, with 10 bases between them. Germline lookup yields CDR1 MNHEY and CDR2 SMNVEV (reference sequence). TCRdb recomputed calls from the 5' RACE reads with MiXCR, one row per CDR3 protein. The sample contains some 390,000 distinct CDR3 sequences, 6.2% of which appear only once. This TCR was recovered from a man aged 25 to 40 who received the YFV17D yellow fever vaccine. The source material was PBMCs, sampled 5 days after the yellow fever booster vaccination. The J gene is TRBJ1-6, the V gene TRBV27; D is perhaps TRBD1 (5 bases). The CDR3 coding sequence is TGTGCCAGCAGTTGGGCAGGGCTTAATTCACCCCTCCACTTT. It yields the protein CASSWAGLNSPLHF.